This entry lists 28 T cell receptor beta chains sequenced from one sample in a study of T cells after posttransplantation cyclophosphamide. The protocol was immunoSEQ multiplex PCR, while the TCRdb copy is restricted to in-frame clones and leaves out a portion. The sample is made up of about 40,000 clones, none counted only once. Sequencing used PBMCs. These receptors were collected from a man under 40 in good health and a related stem cell transplant donor.

This clone has a count of ten or more. At one of its ends the junction is not consistent with the germline gene, which may arise from a read error. The V call is TRBV4-1, the J call TRBJ1-1; a weak D match, TRBD1 (5 bases). The CDR3 length is 18 residues. Germline V gives CDR1 MGHRA, CDR2 YSYEKL. The CDR3 region has the DNA TGCACCAGCAGCCAAGATCTCACCCGGGACTGCCTTAATACTGAAGCTTTCTTT. Protein sequence: CTSSQDLTRDCLNTEAFF.

This clone was counted at least ten times. V gene TRBV4-2 combines with J gene TRBJ1-3; D remains unclear. V shed 0 bases and J shed 4 bases, with 19 bases lying between them. Germline V gives CDR1 LGHNA, CDR2 YNFKEQ. This CDR3 contains 18 residues. CDR3: CASSQDYPGSLGGNTIYF. As DNA, the CDR3 is TGTGCCAGCAGCCAAGATTACCCCGGTAGTCTAGGAGGAAACACCATATATTTT.

This clone was picked up many times. The V and J genes are TRBV5-6 and TRBJ2-5; TRBD1 might be the D (6 bases). Trimming pared 2 bases from V and 5 bases from J, leaving 19 bases between. CDR3 length: 16 residues. Germline V lookup: CDR1 SGHDT, CDR2 YYEEEE. The CDR3 sequence: CASSFTETGQGETQYF. CDR3 DNA sequence: TGTGCCAGCAGCTTCACCGAGACAGGCCAGGGGGAGACCCAGTACTTC. The full variable domain, its missing parts supplied by reference TRBV5-6 and TRBJ2-5, is DAGVTQSPTHLIKTRGQQVTLRCSPKSGHDTVSWYQQALGQGPQFIFQYYEEEERQRGNFPDRFSGHQFPNYSSELNVNALLLGDSALYLCASSFTETGQGETQYFGPGTRLLVL.

This clone showed up many times. CDR3 in amino acids: CASSAIAGVDTQYF. Written as DNA, the CDR3 is TGTGCCAGCAGCGCAATAGCGGGGGTGGATACGCAGTATTTT. This sequence joins TRBV7-7 and TRBJ2-3; TRBD2 aligns across 9 bases. The V gene's germline CDR1 is SSHAT and CDR2 FNYEAQ (reference sequence). V shed 5 bases, J shed 6 bases, and the junction held 6 bases outside the gene matches. CDR3 length: 14 residues. The variable domain in full, completed from reference TRBV7-7 and TRBJ2-3, reads GAGVSQSPRYKVTKRGQDVTLRCDPISSHATLYWYQQALGQGPEFLTYFNYEAQPDKSGLPSDRFSAERPEGSISTLTIQRTEQRDSAMYRCASSAIAGVDTQYFGPGTRLTVL.

This clone was observed a handful of times. The J gene is TRBJ2-3, the V gene TRBV6-5, with 7 bases matching TRBD1. Germline V lookup: CDR1 MNHEY, CDR2 SVGAGI. The CDR3 spans 14 residues. With V trimmed by 7 bases and J by 4 bases, 8 bases remained unmatched. CDR3 coding DNA: TGTGCCAGCAATCGGGCCCAGGGGGCAGATACGCAGTATTTT. It yields the protein CASNRAQGADTQYF.

There are many counts of this clone. This rearrangement joins TRBV19 to TRBJ1-6, with TRBD1 matching 11 bases. Germline V gene data show CDR1 as LNHDA and CDR2 as SQIVND (reference sequence). V lost 9 bases to trimming and J lost 10 bases; unmatched junction nucleotides: 20. The CDR3 runs 18 residues. The CDR3 DNA follows: TGTGCCAGCCTACCAGAAGGACAGGGGGCGCCGAGTCGATCACCCCTCCACTTT. It specifies CASLPEGQGAPSRSPLHF.

The sample holds a few counts of this clone. The chain employs TRBV12-3 or TRBV12-4 and TRBJ1-4; D unresolved. V lost 4 bases, J lost 0 bases, and 18 bases lay in between. The CDR3 covers 18 residues. For the CDR3, the DNA is TGTGCCAGCAGTTCTTATTCAAGCCCGGGTACAACTAATGAAAAACTGTTTTTT. It encodes CASSSYSSPGTTNEKLFF.

The sample holds many counts of this clone. The chain uses TRBV9 and TRBJ2-1, with D possibly TRBD1 on 5 matching bases. The germline V and J ends were trimmed by 0 bases and 5 bases, with 15 bases remaining between them. Germline CDR1 is SGDLS and CDR2 is YYNGEE. The CDR3 has 16 amino acids. The CDR3 DNA reads TGTGCCAGCAGCGTAGTAACAAGTCCAGGGCACAATGAGCAGTTCTTC. This gives the protein CASSVVTSPGHNEQFF.

This clone was counted many times. The chain combines TRBV9 with TRBJ1-1; 7 nucleotides align to TRBD1. CDR3 size: 14 residues. CDR1 is SGDLS, CDR2 YYNGEE, per germline. Losses at the gene ends were 0 bases for V and 9 bases for J; bases not matched to a gene: 8. The CDR3 nucleotides are TGTGCCAGCAGCGTAGCTCCCCGACAGGGACAAGCTTTCTTT. This sequence encodes CASSVAPRQGQAFF.

This clone was detected many times. The J gene is TRBJ1-1, the V gene TRBV28; D call uncertain. The length of the CDR3 is 15 residues. Germline V gene data show CDR1 as MDHEN and CDR2 as SYDVKM. V lost 8 bases and J lost 0, with 16 bases in between. CDR3 DNA: TGTGCCAGCGCTGGCCCCCCTCCCATGAACACTGAAGCTTTCTTT. Protein sequence: CASAGPPPMNTEAFF. The entire variable domain, with the rest obtained from reference TRBV28 and TRBJ1-1, is as follows: DVKVTQSSRYLVKRTGEKVFLECVQDMDHENMFWYRQDPGLGLRLIYFSYDVKMKEKGDIPEGYSVSREKKERFSLILESASTNQTSMYLCASAGPPPMNTEAFFGQGTRLTVV.

Ten or more counts support this clone. V and J are TRBV2 and TRBJ1-5; D call uncertain. Trimming pared 4 bases from V and 3 bases from J, leaving 7 bases between. Per the germline V gene, CDR1 is SNHLY and CDR2 is FYNNEI. CDR3 length: 13 residues. CDR3 in amino acids: CASSVYTNQPQHF. The CDR3 DNA reads as TGTGCCAGCAGTGTATACACCAATCAGCCCCAGCATTTT.

This clone was seen many times. The V call is TRBV28, the J call TRBJ1-4; D not certain. The ends were cut back, 6 bases at V and 0 bases at J, with 5 bases in the middle. From germline, CDR1 is MDHEN and CDR2 SYDVKM. The CDR3 totals 13 residues. The CDR3, as DNA: TGTGCCAGCAGATATACAACTAATGAAAAACTGTTTTTT. Protein: CASRYTTNEKLFF.

This clone came up many times. This chain joins TRBV5-1 and TRBJ2-7; D is perhaps TRBD1 (5 bases). The CDR3 has 15 amino acids. Deletions cut 2 bases from V and 3 bases from J, with 15 bases between. Looked up from germline, CDR1 is SGHRS and CDR2 is YFSETQ. The CDR3 reads CASSLRQPNRYEQYF. In DNA, the CDR3 is TGCGCCAGCAGCTTACGACAGCCGAACCGCTACGAGCAGTACTTC.

This clone appeared many times. CDR3 sequence (DNA): TGTGCCAGCAGTGAATCCCGGACAGGCGGGGCCCTCCACTTT. This gives the protein CASSESRTGGALHF. The V and J genes are TRBV25-1 and TRBJ1-6, with 7 bases identical to TRBD1. From germline, CDR1 is MGHDK and CDR2 SYGVNS. J gave up 14 bases and V 1 base, and 8 bases lay outside the gene matches. The CDR3 spans 14 residues.

This clone was seen at least ten times. The chain employs TRBV12-5 and TRBJ1-4, with unresolved D. This CDR3 has 20 amino acids. Trimming pared 4 bases from V and 7 bases from J, leaving 31 bases between. Looked up from germline, CDR1 is LGHNT and CDR2 is FRNRAP. As DNA, the CDR3 is TGTGCTAGTGGTTCATCCCCCGACGGGGATGACTTTTTTCTTGGTGAAAAACTGTTTTTT. Amino acids: CASGSSPDGDDFFLGEKLFF.

This clone was observed a handful of times. V gene TRBV6-1 combines with J gene TRBJ1-2; 7 bases are shared with TRBD1. V gave up 5 bases and J gave up 4 bases; unmatched junction bases: 4. Looked up from germline, CDR1 is MNHNS and CDR2 is SASEGT. CDR3 length: 13 amino acids. CDR3 bases: TGTGCCAGCAGTCAGACAGGGCTCTATGGCTACACCTTC. Translating it yields CASSQTGLYGYTF.

In this sample, this clone turned up many times. The rearrangement uses TRBV2 and TRBJ1-2, with D perhaps matching TRBD1 (6 bases). The length of the CDR3 is 13 residues. The germline V gene has CDR1 SNHLY and CDR2 FYNNEI. The germline V and J ends were trimmed by 2 bases and 2 bases, with 6 bases remaining between them. CDR3 in amino acids: CASSETGNYGYTF. CDR3 in DNA: TGTGCCAGCAGTGAAACAGGGAACTATGGCTACACCTTC. Looking up the rest from reference TRBV2 and TRBJ1-2 gives the full variable domain: EPEVTQTPSHQVTQMGQEVILRCVPISNHLYFYWYRQILGQKVEFLVSFYNNEISEKSEIFDDQFSVERPDGSNFTLKIRSTKLEDSAMYFCASSETGNYGYTFGSGTRLTVV.

This clone was counted ten times or more. CDR3 in amino acids: CASNARTSYTGELFF. The CDR3, as DNA: TGTGCCAGCAACGCCCGGACTAGTTACACCGGGGAGCTGTTTTTT. The gene calls are TRBV11-2 and TRBJ2-2; 7 bases match TRBD2. The CDR3 sequence is 15 residues long. CDR1 is SGHAT, CDR2 FQNNGV, per germline. V was clipped by 7 bases and J by 3 bases; unmatched bases: 8.

This clone was found a few times. The J gene is TRBJ2-5, the V gene TRBV6-4, with 7 bases that match TRBD2. CDR3 size: 16 residues. CDR1 and CDR2 from the germline V gene are MRHNA and SNTAGT. V shed 3 bases and J 5 bases; nucleotides not matched to a gene: 12. In nucleotides, the CDR3 is TGTGCCAGCAGTGAAGGGCCGGGGGGAACCGGGGAGACCCAGTACTTC. Protein sequence: CASSEGPGGTGETQYF.

This clone was recorded a few times. The rearrangement joins TRBV2 to TRBJ2-5, with unresolved D. The V gene's germline CDR1 is SNHLY and CDR2 FYNNEI. Between the trimmed V and J ends, which lost 2 bases and 3 bases, there was a span of 7 bases. The CDR3 totals 13 residues. The CDR3 loop is CASSESVKETQYF. In DNA form, the CDR3 reads TGTGCCAGCAGTGAATCGGTCAAAGAGACCCAGTACTTC.

Many counts were recorded for this clone. The rearrangement joins TRBV6-5 to TRBJ1-1; 11 nucleotides align to TRBD1. The CDR3 consists of 15 residues. Germline V gives CDR1 MNHEY, CDR2 SVGAGI. V shed 6 bases and J 2 bases; nucleotides not matched to a gene: 5. The CDR3 DNA follows: TGTGCCAGCAGGTTGGACAGGGGGCGAAACACTGAAGCTTTCTTT. Protein: CASRLDRGRNTEAFF.

This clone was counted at least ten times. CDR3 sequence (DNA): TGTGCCAGTAGAAGAGACAGGCTCCACTCAACCACAGATACGCAGTATTTT. This translates into CASRRDRLHSTTDTQYF. The V call is TRBV19, the J call TRBJ2-3, with D maybe TRBD1 (6 bases). Germline CDR1 LNHDA, CDR2 SQIVND (reference sequence). V dropped 6 bases and J dropped 2 bases, with 21 bases sitting between them. The CDR3 extends over 17 amino acids.

This clone was counted at least ten times. J is TRBJ2-7 and V is TRBV19; a weak D match, TRBD2 (5 bases). The CDR3 contains 15 residues. Germline loops: CDR1 LNHDA, CDR2 SQIVND (reference sequence). V lost 3 bases, J lost 6 bases, and 18 bases lay in between. CDR3 in amino acids: CASSIGVRMSIEQYF. CDR3 in DNA: TGTGCCAGTAGTATCGGGGTGAGGATGTCGATCGAGCAGTACTTC.

This clone was counted a few times. V is TRBV28 and J is TRBJ1-2; weak D call: TRBD1 (6 bases). The CDR3 has 17 amino acids. The germline V gene has CDR1 MDHEN and CDR2 SYDVKM. The germline V and J ends were trimmed by 5 bases and 8 bases, with 27 bases remaining between them. CDR3 coding DNA: TGTGCCAGCAGTCTTTACCCTTCGACAGGACCGACGAGGGGCTACACCTTC. As protein: CASSLYPSTGPTRGYTF.

This clone was seen more than once but under ten times. The chain recombines TRBV6-2 or TRBV6-3 with TRBJ1-2; a possible D gene is TRBD1 (6 bases). Trimming removed 2 bases at V and 2 bases at J, with 18 bases between. The CDR3 runs to 17 residues. CDR1 and CDR2 from the germline V gene are MNHEY and SVGEGT. The CDR3 loop reads CASSYLTGAGENYGYTF. The DNA of the CDR3 is TGTGCCAGCAGTTACCTGACCGGGGCAGGGGAGAACTATGGCTACACCTTC.

Many counts were recorded for this clone. The V gene is TRBV27, the J gene TRBJ1-2; 10 bases line up with TRBD1. The V gene's germline CDR1 is MNHEY and CDR2 SMNVEV (reference sequence). V lost 5 bases to trimming and J lost 5 bases; unmatched junction nucleotides: 5. The CDR3 extends over 14 amino acids. Here the CDR3 reads CASSIGDRGYGYTF. The CDR3 DNA reads TGTGCCAGCAGTATCGGGGACAGGGGTTATGGCTACACCTTC.

This clone was picked up many times. This sequence joins TRBV5-1 and TRBJ1-6; weak D call: TRBD1 (6 bases). CDR1 SGHRS and CDR2 YFSETQ come from the germline V gene. Trimming left V 0 bases short and J 4 bases short, with 11 bases between. This CDR3 is built from 16 residues. CDR3 sequence: CASSLAGTKYNSPLHF. CDR3 in DNA: TGCGCCAGCAGCTTGGCCGGGACAAAGTATAATTCACCCCTCCACTTT.

This clone came up many times. The chain recombines TRBV27 with TRBJ2-3, with a possible D match to TRBD1 (5 bases). Germline CDR1 reads MNHEY; CDR2 reads SMNVEV (reference sequence). Trimming left V 7 bases short and J 1 base short, with 15 bases between. The CDR3 covers 15 residues. The CDR3 nucleotides are TGTGCCAGCAACAGGATGCCCTCTGGCACAGATACGCAGTATTTT. Residues: CASNRMPSGTDTQYF.